What follows are 7 T cell receptor beta chains derived from one specimen sequenced in a study of T cell responses to AZD1222 COVID-19 vaccine. Assay used: immunoSEQ multiplex PCR; TCRdb lists only in-frame clones, some missing. The sample carries under 150,000 clones, more than 70% recorded once. Sequences were derived from peripheral blood, sampled 28 days after the second AZD1222 dose. The source is an adult who received the AZD1222 COVID-19 vaccine.

This clone was recorded once. The chain has TRBV7-8 and TRBJ1-3, with unresolved D. CDR1 is SGHVS and CDR2 is FQNEAQ in the germline V gene. Trimming pared 5 bases from V and 1 base from J, leaving 9 bases between. The CDR3 spans 14 residues. CDR3 residues: CASSQSRSGNTIYF. DNA of the CDR3: TGTGCCAGCAGCCAAAGCAGGTCTGGAAACACCATATATTTT.

The chain has TRBV29-1 and TRBJ2-2; 11 bases line up with TRBD1. Losses at the gene ends were 1 base for V and 6 bases for J; bases not matched to a gene: 4. Germline V gene sequence: CDR1 SQVTM, CDR2 ANQGSEA. The CDR3 is made up of 15 amino acids. The CDR3 nucleotides are TGCAGCGTTGAAGGGACAGGGGGCCTCCCCGGGGAGCTGTTTTTT. Translating gives CSVEGTGGLPGELFF.

The chain couples TRBV18 to TRBJ1-3; D perhaps matches TRBD1 (5 bases). CDR1 KGHSH and CDR2 LQKENI come from the germline V gene. The CDR3 consists of 16 residues. Trimming left V 3 bases short and J 0 bases short, with 12 bases between. The CDR3 reads CASSPGLLHSGNTIYF. The CDR3 coding sequence is TGTGCCAGCTCACCGGGACTCCTACACTCTGGAAACACCATATATTTT.

V and J are TRBV29-1 and TRBJ1-2; maybe TRBD1 (5 bases). Germline assignment: CDR1 SQVTM and CDR2 ANQGSEA. This CDR3 is built from 12 residues. V shed 3 bases and J shed 5 bases, with 10 bases lying between them. The CDR3 nucleotides are TGCAGCGTTGATTCGGGGCCGTATGGCTACACCTTC. This translates into CSVDSGPYGYTF.

The chain links TRBV15 to TRBJ2-1; D is ambiguous. V dropped 0 bases and J dropped 8 bases, with 8 bases sitting between them. The CDR3 is 13 residues long. CDR1 is LNHNV and CDR2 is YYDKDF in the germline V gene (reference sequence). The CDR3 region is CATSRDLGYEQFF. The CDR3 nucleotides read TGTGCCACCAGCAGAGATTTGGGTTATGAGCAGTTCTTC. Full variable domain (rest looked up from reference TRBV15 and TRBJ2-1): DAMVIQNPRYQVTQFGKPVTLSCSQTLNHNVMYWYQQKSSQAPKLLFHYYDKDFNNEADTPDNFQSRRPNTSFCFLDIRSPGLGDTAMYLCATSRDLGYEQFFGPGTRLTVL.

V gene TRBV19 combines with J gene TRBJ2-1, with 7 bases fitting TRBD2. With V trimmed by 6 bases and J by 5 bases, 4 bases remained unmatched. This CDR3 has 13 residues. Germline values: CDR1 LNHDA, CDR2 SQIVND (reference sequence). CDR3 DNA: TGTGCCAGTAGAGTGCTAGCGGACAATGAGCAGTTCTTC. This translates into CASRVLADNEQFF.

The rearrangement uses TRBV11-3 and TRBJ2-7; TRBD1 or TRBD2 may be the D gene (5 bases each). The CDR3 has 12 residues. The germline V gene encodes CDR1 SGHNT and CDR2 YENEEA. V lost 5 bases and J 6 bases, leaving 11 bases between the germline ends. DNA for the CDR3: TGTGCCAGCAGCCCGGGGACGCGCGAGCAGTACTTC. This translates into CASSPGTREQYF.